One sample yielded the 29 T cell receptor beta chains listed below, sequenced in a study of blood T cells in healthy people across ages. A second PCR of about 7 to 12 cycles used a sample-barcoded 5' primer and a J-beta primer mix. Via MiXCR, TCRdb re-called the 5' RACE reads, giving one row per CDR3 protein. The repertoire holds about 650,000 distinct CDR3 sequences, with roughly 30% as singletons. Sample: blood. These receptors originate from a woman older than 75 in good health.

The chain carries TRBV19 and TRBJ1-2, with unresolved D. The CDR3 consists of 15 residues. Germline loops: CDR1 LNHDA, CDR2 SQIVND (reference sequence). Trimming removed 5 bases from V and 5 bases from J, with 18 bases in between. CDR3 amino acids: CASSEPRGVLYGYTF. The CDR3 DNA reads as TGTGCCAGTAGTGAACCCCGGGGAGTTTTATATGGCTACACCTTC.

This clonotype showed up many times. In DNA form, the CDR3 reads TGTGCCAGCTGCCGAAGGGGGGGCTGGGGAAATGAGCAGTTCTTC. Residues: CASCRRGGWGNEQFF. V gene TRBV28 combines with J gene TRBJ2-1; maybe TRBD2 (7 bases). Trimming removed 8 bases at V and 7 bases at J, with 21 bases between. The CDR3 runs 15 residues. Germline CDR1 is MDHEN and CDR2 is SYDVKM. The whole variable domain, remainder taken from reference TRBV28 and TRBJ2-1, is DVKVTQSSRYLVKRTGEKVFLECVQDMDHENMFWYRQDPGLGLRLIYFSYDVKMKEKGDIPEGYSVSREKKERFSLILESASTNQTSMYLCASCRRGGWGNEQFFGPGTRLTVL.

Note on this clonotype: This may stem from a read error, because a much larger clone lies one nucleotide away. The rearrangement uses TRBV20-1 and TRBJ2-7; a weak D match, TRBD1 (6 bases). Germline-derived CDR1 and CDR2 are DFQATT and SNEGSKA (reference sequence). The CDR3 consists of 13 residues. The ends were cut back, 5 bases at V and 5 bases at J, with 16 bases in the middle. DNA for the CDR3: TGCAGTGCTGCGACAGGTACCCGGGACGAGCAGTACTTC. It translates to CSAATGTRDEQYF.

The sample holds many counts of this clonotype. The chain links TRBV28 to TRBJ2-3, with TRBD2 identical over 9 bases. Germline assignment: CDR1 MDHEN and CDR2 SYDVKM. J lost 1 base, V lost 6 bases, and 14 bases had no gene match. The CDR3 totals 18 residues. DNA for the CDR3: TGTGCCAGCAGCCCAGGACTAGCGCCGAATCGCCGCACAGATACGCAGTATTTT. It translates to CASSPGLAPNRRTDTQYF.

For this clonotype: A single base separates this from a much larger clone, so it may be a read error. This chain connects TRBV7-2 to TRBJ2-1, with a weak D call TRBD1 (7 bases). This CDR3 is 14 amino acids long. Germline loops: CDR1 SGHTA, CDR2 FQGNSA. CDR3 protein: CACSLGPGGNEQFF. CDR3 in DNA: TGTGCCTGCAGCTTAGGGCCAGGGGGGAATGAGCAGTTCTTC.

This clonotype was recorded many times. This chain uses TRBV27 with TRBJ2-5; 9 bases are a match to TRBD2. The trim removed 4 bases at V and 9 bases at J, leaving 9 bases unmatched. The CDR3 consists of 14 residues. CDR1 is MNHEY, CDR2 SMNVEV, per germline (reference sequence). CDR3 in amino acids: CASSWGTSYGAQYF. DNA for the CDR3: TGTGCCAGCAGTTGGGGGACTAGCTACGGGGCCCAGTACTTC.

Concerning this clonotype itself: A read error is possible here, since a much larger clone lies one base away. The chain couples TRBV2 to TRBJ2-5; no clear D gene. The end of the DNA aligns better with TRBJ2-7, so the J call may be wrong. Germline CDR1 reads SNHLY; CDR2 reads FYNNEI. The CDR3 is made up of 15 amino acids. CDR3 region: CASSEASGATCEQYF. The DNA of the CDR3 is TGTGCCAGCAGTGAAGCGTCCGGCGCCACCTGCGAGCAGTACTTC.

The sample holds many counts of this clonotype. The rearrangement links TRBV28 to TRBJ1-2; D gene ambiguous. This CDR3 comprises 12 residues. Germline V gene lookup returns CDR1 MDHEN and CDR2 SYDVKM. Trimming removed 7 bases at V and 5 bases at J, with 11 bases between. This chain's CDR3 is CASTVSEYGYTF. The CDR3 nucleotides read TGTGCCAGCACAGTCTCCGAGTATGGCTACACCTTC.

As for this clonotype: A much bigger clone sits one base away, suggesting this may be a read error. This chain links TRBV20-1 with TRBJ2-4; D might be TRBD2 (6 bases). The assigned J gene may be wrong: the sequence end matches TRBJ2-5 better. The germline gives CDR1 DFQATT, CDR2 SNEGSKA (reference sequence). The CDR3 sequence is 13 residues long. DNA for the CDR3: TGCAGTGCTAGGTCGGGGGTTCTGCAGACCCAGTACTTC. This sequence encodes CSARSGVLQTQYF.

As concerns this clonotype: Just one base apart from a much larger clone, this may be a read error. The V and J genes are TRBV12-3 or TRBV12-4 and TRBJ2-7, with 7 bases lining up with TRBD1. The CDR3 sequence is 14 residues long. The CDR3 sequence is CASSYRQGPYEQDF. The CDR3 DNA is TGTGCCAGCAGTTACCGACAGGGCCCCTACGAGCAGGACTTC.

This clonotype has ten or more counts. The rearrangement joins TRBV30 to TRBJ2-3; D call uncertain. The CDR3 is 15 amino acids. The ends were cut back, 5 bases at V and 2 bases at J, with 17 bases in the middle. CDR1 GTSNPN and CDR2 SVGIG come from the germline V gene (reference sequence). DNA for the CDR3: TGTGCCTGGGGAGAGACAAGGCCCTACACAGATACGCAGTATTTT. Its protein is CAWGETRPYTDTQYF.

Note on this clonotype: A read error may be the cause here, since a much bigger clone is one base away. The chain links TRBV28 to TRBJ2-1, with TRBD2 identical over 7 bases. The CDR3 consists of 15 residues. Trimming took 4 bases from V and 7 from J; bases not matched to a gene: 10. Germline lookup yields CDR1 MDHEN and CDR2 SYDVKM. The CDR3 nucleotides are TGTGCCAGCAGTTCCCTCGGGGGGTCCGTGAATGAGCAGTTCTTC. It yields the protein CASSSLGGSVNEQFF. The full variable domain, its missing parts supplied by reference TRBV28 and TRBJ2-1, is DVKVTQSSRYLVKRTGEKVFLECVQDMDHENMFWYRQDPGLGLRLIYFSYDVKMKEKGDIPEGYSVSREKKERFSLILESASTNQTSMYLCASSSLGGSVNEQFFGPGTRLTVL.

This chain connects TRBV7-8 to TRBJ1-5; 8 bases fit TRBD1. This CDR3 is built from 20 residues. CDR1 is SGHVS, CDR2 FQNEAQ, per germline. Germline trimming cut 2 bases from V and 4 bases from J; bases unmatched to any gene: 19. The CDR3 sequence is CASSLRRTGQGFPINQPQHF. The CDR3 nucleotides are TGTGCCAGCAGCTTACGCCGAACTGGACAGGGTTTCCCTATTAATCAGCCCCAGCATTTT.

The chain links TRBV20-1 to TRBJ2-7, with TRBD2 matching 12 bases. The CDR3 loop spans 14 amino acids. V dropped 3 bases and J dropped 4; count of bases not matched to a gene: 4. Per germline, CDR1 DFQATT and CDR2 SNEGSKA (reference sequence). CDR3: CSARTSGGRYEQYF. The DNA for the CDR3 is TGCAGTGCTAGGACTAGCGGGGGAAGGTACGAGCAGTACTTC.

Turning to this clonotype: This sequence may be a read error, since a much larger clone differs from it by one base. J is TRBJ1-5 and V is TRBV29-1, with D uncertain. In germline, CDR1 is SQVTM, CDR2 ANQGSEA. The germline V and J ends were trimmed by 7 bases and 2 bases, with 9 bases remaining between them. The CDR3 is 12 residues long. CDR3 sequence reads: CSGGVGNQPQHF. In DNA form, the CDR3 reads TGCAGCGGTGGGGTGGGCAATCAGCCCCAGCATTTT.

There are many counts of this clonotype. This chain links TRBV9 with TRBJ2-3, with D possibly TRBD2 on 5 matching bases. With 5 bases removed from V and 0 bases from J, the gap between germline ends came to 16 bases. This CDR3 is 16 amino acids long. Germline V lookup: CDR1 SGDLS, CDR2 YYNGEE. The CDR3 DNA reads TGTGCCAGCAGGGGAATAAACGGGGAGAGCACAGATACGCAGTATTTT. Protein sequence: CASRGINGESTDTQYF.

This clonotype occurred many times. The chain has TRBV28 and TRBJ2-7; possibly TRBD1 for D (5 bases). Germline lookup yields CDR1 MDHEN and CDR2 SYDVKM. There are 14 residues in the CDR3. Trimming pared 5 bases from V and 2 bases from J, leaving 13 bases between. The CDR3 nucleotides read TGTGCCAGCAGTAAATACAGGAAGCCCTACGAGCAGTACTTC. It codes for CASSKYRKPYEQYF.

This sequence joins TRBV27 and TRBJ2-7; 8 positions match TRBD2. Germline-derived CDR1 and CDR2 are MNHEY and SMNVEV (reference sequence). The V gene end was trimmed by 3 bases and the J gene end by 4 bases; junction bases not matched to a gene: 2. This CDR3 contains 13 residues. The CDR3 region is CASSFGLAYEQYF. In DNA, the CDR3 is TGTGCCAGCAGTTTTGGACTAGCTTACGAGCAGTACTTC.

This clonotype was counted only a few times. CDR3 sequence reads: CSVESWTLEPFF. CDR3 DNA: TGCAGCGTTGAGTCATGGACCCTGGAACCTTTCTTT. This rearrangement joins TRBV29-1 to TRBJ1-1; D gene unclear. The CDR3 is 12 residues long. V was pared by 3 bases and J by 12 bases, with 17 bases between. CDR1 SQVTM and CDR2 ANQGSEA come from the germline V gene. The full variable domain, completed using reference TRBV29-1 and TRBJ1-1, is SAVISQKPSRDICQRGTSLTIQCQVDSQVTMMFWYRQQPGQSLTLIATANQGSEATYESGFVIDKFPISRPNLTFSTLTVSNMSPEDSSIYLCSVESWTLEPFFGQGTRLTVV.

This clonotype has a count of ten or more. The genes are TRBV6-2 or TRBV6-3 and TRBJ2-6; D might be TRBD1 or TRBD2, each matching 5 bases. The germline V and J ends were trimmed by 6 bases and 0 bases, with 15 bases remaining between them. Germline CDR1 is MNHEY and CDR2 is SVGEGT. The CDR3 length is 17 residues. Written as DNA, the CDR3 is TGTGCCAGCAGCCCGGGACGGATCAGCTCTGGGGCCAACGTCCTGACTTTC. Amino acid sequence: CASSPGRISSGANVLTF.

This clonotype was seen repeatedly, ten times or more. A read error may explain this, as a much larger clone is one base away. The chain combines TRBV7-6 with TRBJ2-7; no firm D call. The CDR3 is made up of 13 amino acids. Germline V lookup: CDR1 SGHVS, CDR2 FNYEAQ. The CDR3 region is CASGLDWPYEQYF. The DNA of the CDR3 is TGTGCCAGCGGCTTAGACTGGCCCTACGAGCAGTACTTC.

This clonotype was counted a few times. The chain couples TRBV7-2 to TRBJ2-1; TRBD2 agrees at 11 bases. Per the germline V gene, CDR1 is SGHTA and CDR2 is FQGNSA. The CDR3 has 15 amino acids. J lost 8 bases, V lost 1 base, and 4 bases had no gene match. CDR3 in DNA: TGTGCCAGCAGCTTAGGTAGCGGGGGGGGGGATGAGCAGTTCTTC. It translates to CASSLGSGGGDEQFF.

The V gene is TRBV2, the J gene TRBJ1-6, with TRBD1 matching over 8 bases. Per germline, CDR1 SNHLY and CDR2 FYNNEI. V was pared by 10 bases and J by 8 bases, with 7 bases of the junction left unmatched. The CDR3 consists of 13 residues. This CDR3 reads CANRTGGHSPLHF. DNA for the CDR3: TGTGCCAACAGAACAGGGGGGCATTCACCCCTCCACTTT. Supplemented by reference TRBV2 and TRBJ1-6, the full variable domain reads EPEVTQTPSHQVTQMGQEVILRCVPISNHLYFYWYRQILGQKVEFLVSFYNNEISEKSEIFDDQFSVERPDGSNFTLKIRSTKLEDSAMYFCANRTGGHSPLHFGNGTRLTVT.

For this clonotype: This may come from a read error, since a much larger clone is one base off. This CDR3 is CSARASQGRTEAFF. The CDR3 DNA sequence: TGCAGTGCTAGAGCCTCACAGGGAAGGACTGAAGCTTTCTTT. The rearrangement joins TRBV20-1 to TRBJ1-1; possibly TRBD1 for D (6 bases). Deletions cut 1 base from V and 5 bases from J, with 14 bases between. CDR1 DFQATT and CDR2 SNEGSKA come from the germline V gene (reference sequence). This CDR3 is built from 14 residues.

This clonotype has at least ten counts. The chain has TRBV28 and TRBJ2-4; TRBD2 aligns across 8 bases. Germline V gene data show CDR1 as MDHEN and CDR2 as SYDVKM. J lost 4 bases, V lost 6 bases, and 8 bases had no gene match. The CDR3 has 15 amino acids. The CDR3 is CASSPSGGLKNIQYF. DNA of the CDR3: TGTGCCAGCAGCCCATCGGGGGGGCTTAAAAACATTCAGTACTTC.

This clonotype was seen many times. This chain uses TRBV28 with TRBJ2-4, with 7 bases that match TRBD2. This CDR3 has 14 residues. The trim removed 8 bases at V and 1 base at J, leaving 5 bases unmatched. Germline V lookup: CDR1 MDHEN, CDR2 SYDVKM. The CDR3 is CASQGEGAKNIQYF. The CDR3 DNA reads TGTGCCAGCCAAGGGGAGGGGGCCAAAAACATTCAGTACTTC.

The sample holds a few counts of this clonotype. An end of the junction does not agree with germline; a read error may underlie this. J is TRBJ1-5 and V is TRBV7-2; D gene unclear. The CDR3 sequence is 15 residues long. CDR1 SGHTA and CDR2 FQGNSA come from the germline V gene. The CDR3, as DNA: TGTGCCGGCAGCTTATCGGGAGGAAGCAATCAGCCCCAGCATTTT. This gives the protein CAGSLSGGSNQPQHF. The full variable domain, with the rest looked up from reference TRBV7-2 and TRBJ1-5, is GAGVSQSPSNKVTEKGKDVELRCDPISGHTALYWYRQSLGQGLEFLIYFQGNSAPDKSGLPSDRFSAERTGGSVSTLTIQRTQQEDSAVYLCAGSLSGGSNQPQHFGDGTRLSIL.

For this clonotype: A read error may be the cause here, since a much bigger clone is one base away. The CDR3 protein is CASSNSGADTRYF. The CDR3 DNA follows: TGTGCCAGCAGCAATAGCGGGGCGGATACGCGGTATTTT. The V and J genes are TRBV9 and TRBJ2-3, with 8 bases aligning to TRBD2. The germline V gene encodes CDR1 SGDLS and CDR2 YYNGEE. The CDR3 extends over 13 amino acids. Full variable domain (missing parts from reference TRBV9 and TRBJ2-3): DSGVTQTPKHLITATGQRVTLRCSPRSGDLSVYWYQQSLDQGLQFLIQYYNGEERAKGNILERFSAQQFPDLHSELNLSSLELGDSALYFCASSNSGADTRYFGPGTRLTVL.

J is TRBJ1-4 and V is TRBV5-1, with 8 bases matching TRBD1. Trimming cost V 3 bases and J 4 bases; bases outside gene matches: 8. Per germline, CDR1 SGHRS and CDR2 YFSETQ. This CDR3 is built from 16 residues. Here the CDR3 reads CASSSNPGQVNEKLFF. The DNA of the CDR3 is TGCGCCAGCAGCTCAAACCCGGGACAGGTTAATGAAAAACTGTTTTTT.